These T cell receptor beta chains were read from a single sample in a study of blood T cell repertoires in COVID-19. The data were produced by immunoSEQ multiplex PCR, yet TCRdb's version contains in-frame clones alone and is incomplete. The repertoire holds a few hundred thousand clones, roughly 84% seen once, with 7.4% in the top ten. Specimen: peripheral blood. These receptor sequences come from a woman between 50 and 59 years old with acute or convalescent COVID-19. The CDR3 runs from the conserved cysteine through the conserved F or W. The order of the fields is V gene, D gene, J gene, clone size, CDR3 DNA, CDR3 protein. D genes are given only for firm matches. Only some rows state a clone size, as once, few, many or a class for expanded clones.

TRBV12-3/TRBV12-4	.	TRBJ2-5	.	TGTGCCAGCAGGCGAGGAGTTCAGGAGACCCAGTACTTC	CASRRGVQETQYF
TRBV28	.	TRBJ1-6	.	TGTGCCAGCAGTAGGCGTTGGGACACCATCTCCCCCTATAATTCACCCCTCCACTTT	CASSRRWDTISPYNSPLHF
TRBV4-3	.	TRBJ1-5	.	TGCGCCAGCAGCCAAGGAATCTATAGCAATCAGCCCCAGCATTTT	CASSQGIYSNQPQHF
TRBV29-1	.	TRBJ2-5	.	TGCAGCGCATTCAGTGGTTACGGGGAGACCCAGTACTTC	CSAFSGYGETQYF
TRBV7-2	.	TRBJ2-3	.	TGTGCCAGCAGCCCCTCCGGAGGGAGCGCAGATACGCAGTATTTT	CASSPSGGSADTQYF
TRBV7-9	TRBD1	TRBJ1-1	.	TGTGCCAGCAGCTTAGCGGCAGGGGGAAACACTGAAGCTTTCTTT	CASSLAAGGNTEAFF
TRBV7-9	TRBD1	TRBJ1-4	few	TGTGCCAGCAGTTCCGACAGGGTTCGAGCTAATGAAAAACTGTTTTTT	CASSSDRVRANEKLFF
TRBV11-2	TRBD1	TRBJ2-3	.	TGTGCCAGCAACCGACAGGGAAGTGATACGCAGTATTTT	CASNRQGSDTQYF
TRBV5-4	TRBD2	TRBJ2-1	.	TGTGCCAGCAGCCTTAGGACTAGCCGTCTGTTCTTC	CASSLRTSRLFF
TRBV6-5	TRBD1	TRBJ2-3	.	TGTGCCAGCAGAGCCCTCGACAGGGCTTCTGATACGCAGTATTTT	CASRALDRASDTQYF
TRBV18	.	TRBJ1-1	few	TGTGCCAGCTCACCACAAGGGGGAGCGAACACTGAAGCTTTCTTT	CASSPQGGANTEAFF
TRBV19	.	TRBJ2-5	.	TGTGCCAGTAGTATAGGGACAGTCGGGACCCAGTACTTC	CASSIGTVGTQYF
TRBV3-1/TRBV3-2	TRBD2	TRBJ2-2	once	TGTGCCAGCAGCAGACTAGCGGGGGAAAACACCGGGGAGCTGTTTTTT	CASSRLAGENTGELFF
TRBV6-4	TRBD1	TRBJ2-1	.	TGTGCCAGCAGTACCGGGACAGGGGGCAATGAGCAGTTCTTC	CASSTGTGGNEQFF
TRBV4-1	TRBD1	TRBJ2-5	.	TGCGCCAGCAGCCAACCGGGACAGGGCTTGGAGACCCAGTACTTC	CASSQPGQGLETQYF
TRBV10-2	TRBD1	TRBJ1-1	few	TGCGCCAGCCACAGGGGACCAGACACTGAAGCTTTCTTT	CASHRGPDTEAFF
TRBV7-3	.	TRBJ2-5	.	TGTGCCAGCAGCTCGGGAATAGGACGACAAGAGACCCAGTACTTC	CASSSGIGRQETQYF
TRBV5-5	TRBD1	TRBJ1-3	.	TGTGCCAGCAGCCCTGGGACAGGTCAAAGGGGAAACACCATATATTTT	CASSPGTGQRGNTIYF
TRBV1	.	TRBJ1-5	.	TGCACCAGCAGCCGAAGAGCCCCCGGGACAGGCGTGCAGCCCCAGCATTTT	CTSSRRAPGTGVQPQHF
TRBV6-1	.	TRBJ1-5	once	TGTGCCAGCAGTGAAAGGATGTGGGGGCAGGGTCAGCCCCAGCATTTT	CASSERMWGQGQPQHF
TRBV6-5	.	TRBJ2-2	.	TGTGCCAGCACGCGGGTGAACACCGGGGAGCTGTTTTTT	CASTRVNTGELFF
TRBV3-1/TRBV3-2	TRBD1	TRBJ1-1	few	TGTGCCAGCAGGGAGACGGGGACAGTTGTAGCTTTCTTT	CASRETGTVVAFF
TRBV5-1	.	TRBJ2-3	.	TGCGCCAGCAGCTTGGGCAGCGGCACAGATACGCAGTATTTT	CASSLGSGTDTQYF
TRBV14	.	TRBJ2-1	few	TGTGCCAGCAGCCCATTAGGGGAATACAATGAGCAGTTCTTC	CASSPLGEYNEQFF
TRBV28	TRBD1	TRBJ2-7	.	TGTGCCAGCAGTTTAGATCCAGCGGGACAGGGGTTTTACGAGCAGTACTTC	CASSLDPAGQGFYEQYF
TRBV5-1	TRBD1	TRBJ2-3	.	TGCGCCAGCAGCGTCGGACAGGGGGTACCAGATACGCAGTATTTT	CASSVGQGVPDTQYF
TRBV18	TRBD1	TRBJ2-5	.	TGTGCCAGCTCACTCTCGACAGGGCTCCAAGAGACCCAGTACTTC	CASSLSTGLQETQYF
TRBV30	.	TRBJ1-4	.	TGTGCCTGGAGTGTACTCGTTGGGCAAAAACTGTTTTTT	CAWSVLVGQKLFF
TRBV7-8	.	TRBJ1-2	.	TGTGCCAGCAGCCCAAGAGAAAGAGGAACCTATGGCTACACCTTC	CASSPRERGTYGYTF
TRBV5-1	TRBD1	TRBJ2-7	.	TGCGCCAGCAGCTTGGGACAGGGGGCAGACGAGCAGTACTTC	CASSLGQGADEQYF